This T cell receptor beta chain comes out of a study of shared clonotypes between healthy human individuals. Some clones are missing from TCRdb's copy, which holds only in-frame ones; the method was immunoSEQ multiplex PCR. The sample carries under 550,000 clones, less than 96% recorded once. This CDR3 is built from 13 residues. Per germline, CDR1 SGHDN and CDR2 FVKESK. Trimming took off 4 bases at V and 6 bases at J, with 10 bases between the two ends. The chain is built from TRBV14 and TRBJ2-1; possible D gene TRBD2, 5 bases. Sequencing was done on a sample of naive CD4+ T cells sorted from blood. The subset here: CD45RA+ positively selected. This TCR was sampled from a woman aged 25-40 years in good health. CDR3 DNA sequence: TGTGCCAGCAGCCTGGACTGGGGCAATGAGCAGTTCTTC. It is translated as CASSLDWGNEQFF.